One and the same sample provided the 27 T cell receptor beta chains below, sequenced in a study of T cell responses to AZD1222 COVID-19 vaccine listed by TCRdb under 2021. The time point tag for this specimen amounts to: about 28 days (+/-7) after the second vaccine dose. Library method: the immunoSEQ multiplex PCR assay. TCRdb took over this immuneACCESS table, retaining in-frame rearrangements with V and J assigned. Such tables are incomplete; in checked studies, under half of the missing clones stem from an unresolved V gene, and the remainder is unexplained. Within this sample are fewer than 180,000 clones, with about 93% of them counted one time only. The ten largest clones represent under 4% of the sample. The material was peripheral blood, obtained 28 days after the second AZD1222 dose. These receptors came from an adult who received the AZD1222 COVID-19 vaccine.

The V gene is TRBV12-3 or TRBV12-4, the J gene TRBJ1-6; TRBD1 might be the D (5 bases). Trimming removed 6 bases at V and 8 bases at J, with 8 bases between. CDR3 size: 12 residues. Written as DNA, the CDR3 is TGTGCCAGCAGGTTGGGGGATTCACCCCTCCACTTT. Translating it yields CASRLGDSPLHF.

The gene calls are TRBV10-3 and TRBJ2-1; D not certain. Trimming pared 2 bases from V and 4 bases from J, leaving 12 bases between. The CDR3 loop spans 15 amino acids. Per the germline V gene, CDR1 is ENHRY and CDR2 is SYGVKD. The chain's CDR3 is CAISEVAGLYNEQFF. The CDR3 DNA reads TGTGCCATCAGTGAGGTAGCAGGCTTATACAATGAGCAGTTCTTC.

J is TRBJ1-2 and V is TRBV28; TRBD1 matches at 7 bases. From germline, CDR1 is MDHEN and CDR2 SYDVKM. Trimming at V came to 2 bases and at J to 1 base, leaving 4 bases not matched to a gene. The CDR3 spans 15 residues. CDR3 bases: TGTGCCAGCAGTTTACCACAGGGGAGTAACTATGGCTACACCTTC. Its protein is CASSLPQGSNYGYTF.

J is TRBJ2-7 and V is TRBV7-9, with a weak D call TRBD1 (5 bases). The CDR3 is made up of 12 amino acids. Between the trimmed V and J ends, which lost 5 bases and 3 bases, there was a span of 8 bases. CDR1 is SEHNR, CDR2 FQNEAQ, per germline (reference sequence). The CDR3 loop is CASSVDSYEQYF. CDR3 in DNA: TGTGCCAGCAGCGTAGACAGCTACGAGCAGTACTTC.

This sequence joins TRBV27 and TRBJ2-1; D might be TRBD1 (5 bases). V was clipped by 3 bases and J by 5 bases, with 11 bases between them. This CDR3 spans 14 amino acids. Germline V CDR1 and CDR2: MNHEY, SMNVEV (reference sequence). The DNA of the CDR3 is TGTGCCAGCAGTTTGAACAGGTGGGACAATGAGCAGTTCTTC. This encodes CASSLNRWDNEQFF.

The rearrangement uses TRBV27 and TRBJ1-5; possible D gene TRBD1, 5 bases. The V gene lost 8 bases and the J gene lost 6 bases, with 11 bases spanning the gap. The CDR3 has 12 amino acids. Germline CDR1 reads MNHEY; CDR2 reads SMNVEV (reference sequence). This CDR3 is CASSGTGQPQHF. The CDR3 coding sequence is TGTGCCAGCTCGGGGACGGGTCAGCCCCAGCATTTT.

Here the CDR3 reads CASSEGAGYGYTF. The CDR3 DNA is TGTGCCAGCAGTGAAGGGGCAGGGTATGGCTACACCTTC. The chain recombines TRBV6-1 with TRBJ1-2; TRBD1 is a possible D gene (5 bases). The germline gives CDR1 MNHNS, CDR2 SASEGT. V lost 1 base, J lost 5 bases, and 8 bases lay in between. The CDR3 loop spans 13 amino acids.

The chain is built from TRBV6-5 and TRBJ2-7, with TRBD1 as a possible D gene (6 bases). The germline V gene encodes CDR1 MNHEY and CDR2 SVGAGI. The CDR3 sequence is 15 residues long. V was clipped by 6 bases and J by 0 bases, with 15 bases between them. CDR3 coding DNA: TGTGCCAGCAGATTATCCCGGGACAACTCCTACGAGCAGTACTTC. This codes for CASRLSRDNSYEQYF.

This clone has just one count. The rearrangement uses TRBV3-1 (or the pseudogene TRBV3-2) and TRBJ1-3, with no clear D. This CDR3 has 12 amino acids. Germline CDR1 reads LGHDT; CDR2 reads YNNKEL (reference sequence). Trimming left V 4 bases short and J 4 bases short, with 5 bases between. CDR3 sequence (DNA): TGTGCCAGCAGCCCCACGGGAAACACCATATATTTT. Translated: CASSPTGNTIYF.

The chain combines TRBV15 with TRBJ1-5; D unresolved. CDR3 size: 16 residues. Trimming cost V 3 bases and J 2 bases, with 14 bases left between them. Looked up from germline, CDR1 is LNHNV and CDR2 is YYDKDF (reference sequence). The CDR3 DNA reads TGTGCCACCAGCAGTGCACCGAGCTATGGCAATCAGCCCCAGCATTTT. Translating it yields CATSSAPSYGNQPQHF. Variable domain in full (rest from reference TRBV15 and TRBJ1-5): DAMVIQNPRYQVTQFGKPVTLSCSQTLNHNVMYWYQQKSSQAPKLLFHYYDKDFNNEADTPDNFQSRRPNTSFCFLDIRSPGLGDTAMYLCATSSAPSYGNQPQHFGDGTRLSIL.

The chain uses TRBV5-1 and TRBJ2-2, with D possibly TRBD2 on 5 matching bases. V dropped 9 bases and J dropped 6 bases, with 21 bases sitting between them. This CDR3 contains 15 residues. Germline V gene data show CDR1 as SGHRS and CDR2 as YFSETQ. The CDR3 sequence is CATTAAGISAGELFF. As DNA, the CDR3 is TGCGCCACCACGGCGGCGGGCATTAGCGCCGGGGAGCTGTTTTTT.

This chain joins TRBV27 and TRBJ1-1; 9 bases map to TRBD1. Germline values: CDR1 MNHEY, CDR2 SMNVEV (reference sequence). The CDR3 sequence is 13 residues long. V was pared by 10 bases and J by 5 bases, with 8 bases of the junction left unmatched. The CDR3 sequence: CATYRGQGTEAFF. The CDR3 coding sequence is TGTGCCACCTACAGGGGGCAAGGGACTGAAGCTTTCTTT.

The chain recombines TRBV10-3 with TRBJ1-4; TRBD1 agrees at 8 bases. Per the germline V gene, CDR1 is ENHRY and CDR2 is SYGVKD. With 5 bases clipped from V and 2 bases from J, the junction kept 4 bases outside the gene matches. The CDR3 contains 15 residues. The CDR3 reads CAISPRTGTNEKLFF. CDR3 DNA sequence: TGTGCCATCAGTCCTAGGACAGGGACTAATGAAAAACTGTTTTTT.

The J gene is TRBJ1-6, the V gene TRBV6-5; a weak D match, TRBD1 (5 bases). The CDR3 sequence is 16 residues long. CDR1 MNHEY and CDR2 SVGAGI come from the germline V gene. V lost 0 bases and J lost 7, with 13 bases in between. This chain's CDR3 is CASSYSMQGRNSPLHF. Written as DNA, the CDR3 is TGTGCCAGCAGTTACTCGATGCAGGGCAGGAATTCACCCCTCCACTTT.

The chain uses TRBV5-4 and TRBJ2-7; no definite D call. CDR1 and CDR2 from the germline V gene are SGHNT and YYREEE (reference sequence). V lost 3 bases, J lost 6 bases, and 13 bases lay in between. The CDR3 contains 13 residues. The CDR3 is CASSYEIDGEQYF. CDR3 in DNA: TGTGCCAGCAGCTATGAAATAGACGGCGAGCAGTACTTC.

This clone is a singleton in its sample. For the CDR3, the DNA is TGTGCCATCTCGCCCGGACAGGGTGATAATACGCAGTATTTT. It yields the protein CAISPGQGDNTQYF. The chain has TRBV24-1 and TRBJ2-3, with TRBD1 matching over 8 bases. In germline, CDR1 is KGHDR, CDR2 SFDVKD. The CDR3 consists of 14 residues. V gave up 11 bases and J gave up 7 bases; unmatched junction bases: 13.

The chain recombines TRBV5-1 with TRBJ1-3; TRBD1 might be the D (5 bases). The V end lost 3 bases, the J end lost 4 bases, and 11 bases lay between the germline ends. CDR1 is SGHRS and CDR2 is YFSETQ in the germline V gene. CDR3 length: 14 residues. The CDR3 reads CASSSRGLGNTIYF. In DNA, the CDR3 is TGCGCCAGCAGCTCCCGGGGCCTGGGAAACACCATATATTTT.

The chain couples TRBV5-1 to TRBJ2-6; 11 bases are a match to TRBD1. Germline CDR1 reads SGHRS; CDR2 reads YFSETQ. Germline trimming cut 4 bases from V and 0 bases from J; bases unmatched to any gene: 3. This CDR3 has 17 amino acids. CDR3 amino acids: CASSGGTGGSGANVLTF. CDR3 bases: TGCGCCAGCAGCGGAGGGACAGGGGGCTCTGGGGCCAACGTCCTGACTTTC.

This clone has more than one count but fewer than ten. Here the CDR3 reads CATSDFGSFQPQHF. The CDR3 nucleotides read TGTGCCACCAGTGATTTCGGCAGTTTTCAGCCCCAGCATTTT. The rearrangement joins TRBV24-1 to TRBJ1-5, with no clear D. Trimming stripped 1 base from V and 6 bases from J, with 9 bases between. Germline assignment: CDR1 KGHDR and CDR2 SFDVKD. The CDR3 runs to 14 residues.

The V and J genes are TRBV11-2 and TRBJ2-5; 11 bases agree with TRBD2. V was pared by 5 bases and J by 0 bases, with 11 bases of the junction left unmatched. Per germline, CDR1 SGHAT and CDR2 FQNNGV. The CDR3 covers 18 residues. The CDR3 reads CASSTSEIAGGYQETQYF. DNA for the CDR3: TGTGCCAGCAGCACGTCGGAGATAGCGGGAGGGTACCAAGAGACCCAGTACTTC.

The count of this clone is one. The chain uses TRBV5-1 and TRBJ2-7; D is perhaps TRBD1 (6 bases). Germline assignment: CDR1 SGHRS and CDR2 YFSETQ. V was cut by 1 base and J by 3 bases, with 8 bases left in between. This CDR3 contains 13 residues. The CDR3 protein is CASSLNRDYEQYF. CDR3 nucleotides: TGCGCCAGCAGCTTGAACAGGGACTACGAGCAGTACTTC.

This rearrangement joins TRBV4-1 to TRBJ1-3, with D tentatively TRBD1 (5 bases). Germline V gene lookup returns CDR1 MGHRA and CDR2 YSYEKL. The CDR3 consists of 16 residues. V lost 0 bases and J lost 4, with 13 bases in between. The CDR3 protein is CASSQDQPGRGNTIYF. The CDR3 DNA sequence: TGCGCCAGCAGCCAAGATCAGCCAGGGAGGGGAAACACCATATATTTT.

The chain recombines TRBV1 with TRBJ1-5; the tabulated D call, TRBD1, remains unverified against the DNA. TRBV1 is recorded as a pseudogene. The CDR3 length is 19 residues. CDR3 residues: CTSSQFSGTGGVSNQPQHF. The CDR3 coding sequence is TGCACCAGCAGCCAATTTTCCGGGACAGGGGGCGTAAGCAATCAGCCCCAGCATTTT.

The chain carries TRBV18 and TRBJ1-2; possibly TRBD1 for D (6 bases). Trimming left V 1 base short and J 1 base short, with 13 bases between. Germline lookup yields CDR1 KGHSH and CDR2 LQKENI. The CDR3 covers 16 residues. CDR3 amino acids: CASSPLYREDNYGYTF. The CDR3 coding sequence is TGTGCCAGCTCACCACTTTACAGGGAAGATAACTATGGCTACACCTTC.

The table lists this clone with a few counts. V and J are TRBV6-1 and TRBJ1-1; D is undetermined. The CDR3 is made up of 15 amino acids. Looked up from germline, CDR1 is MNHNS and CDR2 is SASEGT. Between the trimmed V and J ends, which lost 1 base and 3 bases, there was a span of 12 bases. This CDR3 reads CASSEVEGYDTEAFF. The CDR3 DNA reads TGTGCCAGCAGTGAAGTTGAGGGCTATGACACTGAAGCTTTCTTT.

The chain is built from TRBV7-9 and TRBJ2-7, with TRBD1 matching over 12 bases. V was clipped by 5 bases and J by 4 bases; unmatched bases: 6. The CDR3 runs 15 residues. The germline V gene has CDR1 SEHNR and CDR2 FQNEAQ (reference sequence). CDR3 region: CASSGDRGLLYEQYF. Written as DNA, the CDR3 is TGTGCCAGCAGCGGGGACAGGGGGCTTTTATACGAGCAGTACTTC.

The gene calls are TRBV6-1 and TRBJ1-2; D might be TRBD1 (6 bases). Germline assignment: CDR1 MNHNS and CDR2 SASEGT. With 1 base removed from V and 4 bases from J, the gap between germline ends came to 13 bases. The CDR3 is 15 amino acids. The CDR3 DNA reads TGTGCCAGCAGTGAAGAGGTAGACAGGTTCTATGGCTACACCTTC. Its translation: CASSEEVDRFYGYTF.